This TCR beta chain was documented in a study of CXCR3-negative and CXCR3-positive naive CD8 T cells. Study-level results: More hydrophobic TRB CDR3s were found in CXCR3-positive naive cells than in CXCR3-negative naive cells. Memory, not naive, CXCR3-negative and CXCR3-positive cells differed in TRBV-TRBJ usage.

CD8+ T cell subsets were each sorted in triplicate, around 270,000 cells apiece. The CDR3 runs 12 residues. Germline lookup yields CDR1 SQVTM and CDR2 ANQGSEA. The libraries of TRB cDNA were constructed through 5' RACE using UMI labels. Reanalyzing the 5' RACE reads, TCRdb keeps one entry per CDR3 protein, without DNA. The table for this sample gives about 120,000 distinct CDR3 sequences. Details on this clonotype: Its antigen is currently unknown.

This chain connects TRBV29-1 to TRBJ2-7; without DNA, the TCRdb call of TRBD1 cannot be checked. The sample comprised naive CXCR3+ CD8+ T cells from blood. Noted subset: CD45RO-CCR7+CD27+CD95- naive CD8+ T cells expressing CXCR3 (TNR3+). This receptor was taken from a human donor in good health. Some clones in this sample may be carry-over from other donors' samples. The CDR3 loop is CSASGGLLEQYF.